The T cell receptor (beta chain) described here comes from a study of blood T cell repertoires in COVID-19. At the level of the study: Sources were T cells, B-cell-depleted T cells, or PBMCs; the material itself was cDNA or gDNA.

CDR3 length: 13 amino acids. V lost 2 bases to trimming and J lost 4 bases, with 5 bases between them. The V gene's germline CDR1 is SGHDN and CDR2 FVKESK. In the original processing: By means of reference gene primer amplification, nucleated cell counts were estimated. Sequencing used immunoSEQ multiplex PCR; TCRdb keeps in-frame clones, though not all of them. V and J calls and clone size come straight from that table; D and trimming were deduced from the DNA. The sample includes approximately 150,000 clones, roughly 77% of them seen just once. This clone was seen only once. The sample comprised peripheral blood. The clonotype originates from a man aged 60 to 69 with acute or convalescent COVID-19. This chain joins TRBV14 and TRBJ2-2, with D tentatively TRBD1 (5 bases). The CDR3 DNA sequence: TGTGCCAGCAGCCAACAGGGCACCGGGGAGCTGTTTTTT. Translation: CASSQQGTGELFF. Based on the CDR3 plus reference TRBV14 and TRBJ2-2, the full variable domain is EAGVTQFPSHSVIEKGQTVTLRCDPISGHDNLYWYRRVMGKEIKFLLHFVKESKQDESGMPNNRFLAERTGGTYSTLKVQPAELEDSGVYFCASSQQGTGELFFGEGSRLTVL.